The 28 T cell receptor beta chains reported below all come from one sample, sequenced in a study of T-cell reconstitution after alpha-beta-depleted transplantation in children. A TCRbeta library incorporating unique molecular identifiers was prepared. TCRdb processed the PCR reads anew with MiXCR; each CDR3 protein has one entry. The repertoire includes over 550,000 distinct CDR3 sequences, approximately 10% of them detected once, and roughly 4% sits in the top ten. Sequencing used PBMCs from the stem cell graft donor, obtained from the stem cell graft. The receptor source for this set is a human donor who donated a stem cell graft to a child with acute myeloid leukemia.

Only a few counts were recorded for this clonotype. The chain links TRBV20-1 to TRBJ2-1; TRBD2 matches at 10 bases. The germline V gene has CDR1 DFQATT and CDR2 SNEGSKA (reference sequence). CDR3 length: 14 amino acids. The V segment lost 6 bases and the J segment 8 bases; nucleotides outside the gene matches: 10. The CDR3 bases are TGCAGTGCCCCTAGCGGGAGTGGAGGACATGAGCAGTTCTTC. Its translation: CSAPSGSGGHEQFF.

V and J are TRBV12-3 or TRBV12-4 and TRBJ1-2, with D perhaps TRBD1 (5 bases). The V gene lost 11 bases and the J gene lost 0 bases, with 28 bases spanning the gap. The CDR3 has 18 residues. The CDR3 DNA sequence: TGTGCCTTCAGTCCTCGGGGGACGGGACTGAAAGCTAACTATGGCTACACCTTC. This codes for CAFSPRGTGLKANYGYTF.

This clonotype has a handful of counts. The CDR3 nucleotides are TGCGCCAGCACAGGGGGCAGGTACCCCTACGAGCAGTACTTC. It is translated as CASTGGRYPYEQYF. The chain joins TRBV5-1 to TRBJ2-7; 8 bases map to TRBD1. The CDR3 is 14 residues long. V was pared by 6 bases and J by 2 bases, with 7 bases of the junction left unmatched. Germline V gene data show CDR1 as SGHRS and CDR2 as YFSETQ.

The J gene is TRBJ2-1, the V gene TRBV5-4, with TRBD2 matching 11 bases. CDR3 length: 15 residues. Trimming at V came to 0 bases and at J to 13 bases, leaving 9 bases not matched to a gene. The V gene's germline CDR1 is SGHNT and CDR2 YYREEE (reference sequence). CDR3 DNA sequence: TGTGCCAGCAGCTTGGTTTCTAGCGGGAGGCAGGGACAGTTCTTC. It codes for CASSLVSSGRQGQFF.

This clonotype rates as medium-sized. This rearrangement joins TRBV5-1 to TRBJ2-3, with D possibly being TRBD2 (5 bases). Germline-derived CDR1 and CDR2 are SGHRS and YFSETQ. Trimming removed 0 bases at V and 4 bases at J, with 9 bases between. The CDR3 loop spans 14 amino acids. CDR3 bases: TGCGCCAGCAGCTTGGACGCCGGGGCAGATACGCAGTATTTT. Translating it yields CASSLDAGADTQYF.

This clonotype occurred once. The J gene is TRBJ2-2, the V gene TRBV19; no definite D call. CDR3 size: 14 residues. The V and J ends lost 4 bases and 4 bases respectively, with 10 bases between them. Germline CDR1 reads LNHDA; CDR2 reads SQIVND (reference sequence). CDR3 sequence reads: CASSTQGSTGELFF. The CDR3 DNA reads TGTGCCAGTAGTACCCAAGGGTCCACCGGGGAGCTGTTTTTT.

This chain links TRBV5-1 with TRBJ2-2; 7 bases fit TRBD2. The germline V gene has CDR1 SGHRS and CDR2 YFSETQ. The CDR3 runs to 15 residues. V dropped 4 bases and J dropped 1; count of bases not matched to a gene: 4. CDR3 sequence reads: CASSPSGKNTGELFF. The CDR3 DNA follows: TGCGCCAGCAGCCCGAGCGGGAAGAACACCGGGGAGCTGTTTTTT.

The J gene is TRBJ2-1, the V gene TRBV5-1; tentative D call: TRBD2 (6 bases). Per the germline V gene, CDR1 is SGHRS and CDR2 is YFSETQ. This CDR3 comprises 16 residues. The germline V and J ends were trimmed by 0 bases and 3 bases, with 13 bases remaining between them. The CDR3 DNA follows: TGCGCCAGCAGCTTGGCCGTCGGGAGAATCTACAATGAGCAGTTCTTC. Amino acids: CASSLAVGRIYNEQFF.

This clonotype has only one observation. This chain links TRBV5-1 with TRBJ2-3, with no clear D. CDR3 length: 12 amino acids. Trimming took 4 bases from V and 10 from J, leaving 13 bases between them. CDR1 and CDR2 from the germline V gene are SGHRS and YFSETQ. CDR3 bases: TGCGCCAGCAGCCCACCTCCCGGCCCGCAGTATTTT. It yields the protein CASSPPPGPQYF.

Comments on this clonotype: It may be a read error: a sequence one base away is much more abundant. The rearrangement links TRBV4-1 to TRBJ1-4; TRBD1 agrees at 8 bases. Germline CDR1 and CDR2: MGHRA and YSYEKL. This CDR3 is 19 amino acids long. Written as DNA, the CDR3 is TGCTCCAGCAGCCAAGATATTCCAGGGGGCGTAATGGCTAATGAAAAACTGTTTTTT. The encoded protein is CSSSQDIPGGVMANEKLFF.

This clonotype was counted only a few times. The J gene is TRBJ2-1, the V gene TRBV4-3; 8 bases fit TRBD2. The length of the CDR3 is 15 residues. Looked up from germline, CDR1 is LGHNA and CDR2 is YSLEER. J lost 4 bases, V lost 0 bases, and 2 bases had no gene match. Here the CDR3 DNA reads TGCGCCAGCAGCCAAGACGCTAGCGGGTACAATGAGCAGTTCTTC. This gives the protein CASSQDASGYNEQFF.

In its sample, this clonotype was seen a few times. The chain employs TRBV15 and TRBJ1-4; D unresolved. The germline CDR1 and CDR2 sequences are LNHNV and YYDKDF (reference sequence). The CDR3 has 14 residues. With 0 bases removed from V and 12 bases from J, the gap between germline ends came to 14 bases. The CDR3 here is CATSRDLRALELFF. CDR3 bases: TGTGCCACCAGCAGAGATCTAAGGGCTCTAGAACTGTTTTTT.

In its sample, this clonotype was seen a few times. The J gene is TRBJ1-1, the V gene TRBV20-1; D may be TRBD1 (5 bases). This CDR3 has 12 amino acids. CDR1 DFQATT and CDR2 SNEGSKA come from the germline V gene (reference sequence). V lost 3 bases to trimming and J lost 4 bases, with 9 bases between them. CDR3 DNA: TGCAGTGCTAGGAGACAGCCCACTGAAGCTTTCTTT. This encodes CSARRQPTEAFF.

This clonotype has just a few counts. The genes are TRBV29-1 and TRBJ2-5; TRBD2 aligns across 12 bases. The CDR3 loop spans 13 amino acids. Germline V gives CDR1 SQVTM, CDR2 ANQGSEA. With 7 bases clipped from V and 9 bases from J, the junction kept 9 bases outside the gene matches. The CDR3 region has the DNA TGCAGCGGCGGGACTAGCGGGCCTTCGGCCCAGTACTTC. It is translated as CSGGTSGPSAQYF.

At least ten counts were recorded for this clonotype. V usage is TRBV5-1 and J usage is TRBJ2-1; possibly TRBD2 for D (5 bases). The V end was cut by 1 base, the J end by 8 bases, with 16 bases between. The germline gives CDR1 SGHRS, CDR2 YFSETQ. The CDR3 runs 15 residues. The CDR3: CASSLSGSGPDEQFF. The CDR3 nucleotides are TGCGCCAGCAGCTTGTCGGGGTCCGGGCCAGATGAGCAGTTCTTC.

This chain links TRBV19 with TRBJ2-1, with no clear D. Trimming took 1 base from V and 2 from J, leaving 3 bases between them. Germline values: CDR1 LNHDA, CDR2 SQIVND (reference sequence). The CDR3 totals 13 residues. Written as DNA, the CDR3 is TGTGCCAGTAGTATAGGACCCTACAATGAGCAGTTCTTC. It yields the protein CASSIGPYNEQFF.

On this clonotype itself: The CDR3 does not end in the conserved phenylalanine or tryptophan, so this is likely a read error. This chain joins TRBV29-1 and TRBJ1-1, with D maybe TRBD1 (5 bases). The ends were cut back, 2 bases at V and 0 bases at J, with 13 bases in the middle. Germline V gene sequence: CDR1 SQVTM, CDR2 ANQGSEA. This CDR3 has 15 amino acids. The CDR3 DNA reads TGCAGCGTTGAACTACCAGGGTGGGTGAACACTGAAGCTTTCTAT. This gives the protein CSVELPGWVNTEAFY.

This clonotype appeared a few times. The genes are TRBV6-1 and TRBJ2-7, with 11 bases that match TRBD2. J gave up 3 bases and V 2 bases, and 6 bases lay outside the gene matches. Germline V CDR1 and CDR2: MNHNS, SASEGT. The CDR3 contains 16 residues. CDR3 in amino acids: CASSERGLAARYEQYF. CDR3 in DNA: TGTGCCAGCAGTGAACGGGGACTAGCGGCCCGCTACGAGCAGTACTTC.

This clonotype appeared a few times. The rearrangement uses TRBV19 and TRBJ2-1; TRBD1 matches at 8 bases. From germline, CDR1 is LNHDA and CDR2 SQIVND (reference sequence). This CDR3 spans 19 amino acids. The V and J ends lost 7 bases and 0 bases, in that order; junction bases with no gene match: 17. The CDR3 region is CASTTYGQGILSSYNEQFF. CDR3 DNA sequence: TGTGCCAGTACCACCTATGGACAGGGAATTCTGAGCTCCTACAATGAGCAGTTCTTC.

The sample holds many counts of this clonotype. The chain recombines TRBV7-2 with TRBJ1-6; TRBD1 matches 7 bases. J was trimmed by 10 bases and V by 5 bases; bases with no gene match: 8. Germline V lookup: CDR1 SGHTA, CDR2 FQGNSA. The CDR3 consists of 14 residues. Here the CDR3 DNA reads TGTGCCAGCAGCCTGTACAGGGGCGAATCACCCCTCCACTTT. This sequence encodes CASSLYRGESPLHF.

This clonotype was seen ten or more times. The chain joins TRBV6-1 to TRBJ2-7; D is perhaps TRBD1 or TRBD2 (5 bases each). This CDR3 spans 13 amino acids. CDR1 is MNHNS, CDR2 SASEGT, per germline. Trimming stripped 2 bases from V and 3 bases from J, with 8 bases between. The CDR3 nucleotides read TGTGCCAGCAGTGAAAATGGGGGCTACGAGCAGTACTTC. Its translation: CASSENGGYEQYF.

This clonotype was seen only a few times. The rearrangement uses TRBV29-1 and TRBJ2-5, with 7 bases that match TRBD2. This CDR3 is 12 amino acids long. V gave up 4 bases and J gave up 1 base; unmatched junction bases: 0. Per germline, CDR1 SQVTM and CDR2 ANQGSEA. CDR3 residues: CSVGLAQETQYF. The DNA of the CDR3 is TGCAGCGTTGGACTAGCCCAAGAGACCCAGTACTTC.

This clonotype was detected only a few times. The V gene is TRBV12-3 or TRBV12-4, the J gene TRBJ2-1, with 8 bases that match TRBD1. CDR3 length: 13 residues. Losses at the gene ends were 5 bases for V and 8 bases for J; bases not matched to a gene: 5. CDR3 residues: CASSPGQGDEQFF. As DNA, the CDR3 is TGTGCCAGCAGTCCCGGACAGGGAGATGAGCAGTTCTTC.

This clonotype was detected ten times or more. The rearrangement joins TRBV21-1 to TRBJ1-1; whether TRBD1, the table's D call, matches the DNA was not checked. TRBV21-1 is recorded as a pseudogene. The CDR3 is 16 residues long. The CDR3 DNA reads as TGTGCCAGCAGCAAACTATGGGCAGGGGTGGGCACTGAAGCTTTCTTT. Protein: CASSKLWAGVGTEAFF.

The table lists this clonotype with many counts. CDR3 nucleotide sequence: TGTGCCAGCAGTTTATCGGAAGACAGTTTGGGTGGCTACACCTTC. Residues: CASSLSEDSLGGYTF. This sequence joins TRBV27 and TRBJ1-2, with D tentatively TRBD1 (5 bases). Germline V gene lookup returns CDR1 MNHEY and CDR2 SMNVEV (reference sequence). V lost 0 bases and J 7 bases, leaving 15 bases between the germline ends. The CDR3 has 15 amino acids.

This chain uses TRBV21-1 with TRBJ2-7. TRBV21-1 is a pseudogene segment. There are 21 residues in the CDR3. The CDR3 reads CASSKFQGFEDSGRRPYEQYF. DNA for the CDR3: TGTGCCAGCAGCAAATTTCAAGGGTTCGAGGATTCGGGCAGGAGACCCTACGAGCAGTACTTC.

This clonotype was seen a few times. The chain uses TRBV20-1 and TRBJ2-1; no reliable D call. Trimming cost V 3 bases and J 2 bases, with 11 bases left between them. The CDR3 contains 14 residues. The germline V gene encodes CDR1 DFQATT and CDR2 SNEGSKA (reference sequence). The CDR3 loop reads CSARDPEAYNEQFF. CDR3 in DNA: TGCAGTGCTAGGGACCCAGAGGCCTACAATGAGCAGTTCTTC.

V usage is TRBV14 and J usage is TRBJ2-3; maybe TRBD1 (7 bases). This CDR3 is 15 amino acids long. Germline V lookup: CDR1 SGHDN, CDR2 FVKESK. The V gene lost 4 bases and the J gene lost 0 bases, with 11 bases spanning the gap. The CDR3: CASSRRGESTDTQYF. The DNA for the CDR3 is TGTGCCAGCAGCCGCAGGGGGGAAAGCACAGATACGCAGTATTTT.